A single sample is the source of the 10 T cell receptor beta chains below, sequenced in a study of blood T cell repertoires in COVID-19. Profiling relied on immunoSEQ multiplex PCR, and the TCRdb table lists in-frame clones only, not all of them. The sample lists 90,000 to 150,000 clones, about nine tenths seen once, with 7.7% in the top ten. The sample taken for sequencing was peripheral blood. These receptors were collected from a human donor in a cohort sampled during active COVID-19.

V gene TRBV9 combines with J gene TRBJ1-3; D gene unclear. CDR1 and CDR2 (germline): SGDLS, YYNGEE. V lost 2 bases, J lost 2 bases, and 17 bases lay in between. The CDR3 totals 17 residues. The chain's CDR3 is CASSVYGEVEAGNTIYF. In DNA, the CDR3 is TGTGCCAGCAGCGTTTATGGAGAGGTGGAGGCTGGAAACACCATATATTTT.

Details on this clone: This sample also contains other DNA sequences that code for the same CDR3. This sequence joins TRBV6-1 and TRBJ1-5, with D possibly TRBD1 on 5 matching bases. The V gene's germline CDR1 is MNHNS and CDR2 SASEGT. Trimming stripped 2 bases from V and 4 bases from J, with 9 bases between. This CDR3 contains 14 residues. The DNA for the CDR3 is TGTGCCAGCAGTGAACAGGGCCCAAATCAGCCCCAGCATTTT. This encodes CASSEQGPNQPQHF.

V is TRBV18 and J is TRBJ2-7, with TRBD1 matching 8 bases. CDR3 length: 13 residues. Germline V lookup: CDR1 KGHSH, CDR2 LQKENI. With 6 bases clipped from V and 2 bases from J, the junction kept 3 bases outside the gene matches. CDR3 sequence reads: CASSLDRAYEQYF. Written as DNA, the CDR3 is TGTGCCAGCTCTTTGGACAGGGCCTACGAGCAGTACTTC.

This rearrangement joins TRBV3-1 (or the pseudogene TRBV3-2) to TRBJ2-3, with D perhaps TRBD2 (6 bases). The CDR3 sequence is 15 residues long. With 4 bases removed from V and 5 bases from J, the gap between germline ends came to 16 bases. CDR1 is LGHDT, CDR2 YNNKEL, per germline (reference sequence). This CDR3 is CASSLRGEGGDTQYF. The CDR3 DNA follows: TGTGCCAGCAGCCTTCGGGGCGAGGGAGGAGATACGCAGTATTTT.

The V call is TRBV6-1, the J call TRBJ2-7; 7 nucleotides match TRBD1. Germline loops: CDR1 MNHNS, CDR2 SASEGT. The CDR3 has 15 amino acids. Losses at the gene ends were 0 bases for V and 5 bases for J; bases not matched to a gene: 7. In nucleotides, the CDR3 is TGTGCCAGCAGTGAAGCGAGACAGGGCACCCACGAGCAGTACTTC. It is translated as CASSEARQGTHEQYF.

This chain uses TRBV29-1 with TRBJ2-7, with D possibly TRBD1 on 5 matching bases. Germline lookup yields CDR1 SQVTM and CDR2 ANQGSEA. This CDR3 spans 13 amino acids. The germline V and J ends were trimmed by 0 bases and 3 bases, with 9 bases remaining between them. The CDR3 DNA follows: TGCAGCGTTGAAGATCTAGGGGACTACGAGCAGTACTTC. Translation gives CSVEDLGDYEQYF.

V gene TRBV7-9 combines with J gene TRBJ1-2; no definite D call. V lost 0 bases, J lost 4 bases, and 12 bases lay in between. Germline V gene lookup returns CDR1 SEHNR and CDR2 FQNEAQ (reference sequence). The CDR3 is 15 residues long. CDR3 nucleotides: TGTGCCAGCAGCTTAGCGGAGGGTAGTGGCTATGGCTACACCTTC. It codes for CASSLAEGSGYGYTF.

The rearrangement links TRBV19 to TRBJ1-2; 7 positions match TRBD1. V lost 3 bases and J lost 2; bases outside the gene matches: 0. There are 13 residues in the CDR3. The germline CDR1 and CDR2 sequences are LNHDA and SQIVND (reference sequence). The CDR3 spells CASSMGQNYGYTF. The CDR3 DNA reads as TGTGCCAGTAGTATGGGACAGAACTATGGCTACACCTTC.

CDR3 in DNA: TGCGCCAGCAGCGGACTAGCGGAACCGAACACCGGGGAGCTGTTTTTT. It encodes CASSGLAEPNTGELFF. V and J are TRBV5-1 and TRBJ2-2; 10 bases are shared with TRBD2. Per the germline V gene, CDR1 is SGHRS and CDR2 is YFSETQ. This CDR3 comprises 16 residues. J gave up 0 bases and V 4 bases, and 3 bases lay outside the gene matches.

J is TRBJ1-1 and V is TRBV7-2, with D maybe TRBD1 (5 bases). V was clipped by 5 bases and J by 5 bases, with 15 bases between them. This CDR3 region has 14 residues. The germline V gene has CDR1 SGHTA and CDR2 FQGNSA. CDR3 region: CASSRREGRTEAFF. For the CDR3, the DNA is TGTGCCAGCAGCCGCAGGGAGGGTAGAACTGAAGCTTTCTTT. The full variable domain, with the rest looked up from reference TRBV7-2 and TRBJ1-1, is GAGVSQSPSNKVTEKGKDVELRCDPISGHTALYWYRQSLGQGLEFLIYFQGNSAPDKSGLPSDRFSAERTGGSVSTLTIQRTQQEDSAVYLCASSRREGRTEAFFGQGTRLTVV.